This TCR beta chain was obtained from a study of Ad26.COV2.S vaccination and SARS-CoV-2 variants. Looking at the study overall: The authors gave Ad26.COV2.S intramuscularly, either once or twice 56 days apart.

Study-wide results and caveats: For non-spike TCRs, breadth in vaccine recipients resembled that in placebo recipients. While placebo recipients had lower spike-specific TCR breadth, vaccine recipients had more.

This clone has just one count. Its specificity is unknown. The treatment is: around 19 received Ad26.COV2.S at low or high dose, single or two shots; several received placebo; per-sample allocation not given. Sampling happened 63 days after the first vaccine or placebo injection. Libraries were prepared by immunoSEQ multiplex PCR; TCRdb keeps only in-frame clonotypes and omits some of them. The sample contains around 310,000 clones, about nine tenths of which appear only once. The sequencing used peripheral blood, collected in a trial of Ad26.COV2.S vaccine versus placebo. This TCR came from a person between 18 and 65 years old who received the Ad26.COV2.S COVID-19 vaccine or a placebo.

In DNA form, the CDR3 reads TGTGCCATCAGGACAGGGACCTCTGGAAACACCATATATTTT. Amino acids: CAIRTGTSGNTIYF. V usage is TRBV10-3 and J usage is TRBJ1-3; 7 bases line up with TRBD1. Germline V gives CDR1 ENHRY, CDR2 SYGVKD. The CDR3 contains 14 residues. The V and J ends lost 6 bases and 0 bases, in that order; junction bases with no gene match: 2.